This TCR beta chain was identified in a study of shared clonotypes between healthy human individuals. Study information: The cohort comprised a couple of women and a few men. Their ages spanned 18 to 49 years. A donor's plate count was three for CD4 naive and three for CD4 memory; CD8 naive had two and CD8 memory one.

Terminally differentiated effector memory CD45RA+ cells were left out of the naive CD8 fraction, which was CD45RO-negative and positively selected for CCR7. Trimming removed 2 bases at V and 2 bases at J, with 13 bases between. Looked up from germline, CDR1 is MNHEY and CDR2 is SMNVEV (reference sequence). The CDR3 is made up of 15 amino acids. Using immunoSEQ multiplex PCR, the repertoire was profiled, and TCRdb retains in-frame clones only, with some absent. The repertoire holds about 2,200,000 clones, with more than 85% as singletons. Sequenced sample: naive CD8+ T cells from PBMCs. The chain has TRBV27 and TRBJ2-7; TRBD2 might be the D (6 bases). The receptor was isolated from a man younger than 30 in good health. Some clones in this sample may be carry-over from other donors' samples. The DNA for the CDR3 is TGTGCCAGCAGTTTAGAGCGCGGCGGGACCTACGAGCAGTACTTC. Amino acids: CASSLERGGTYEQYF.